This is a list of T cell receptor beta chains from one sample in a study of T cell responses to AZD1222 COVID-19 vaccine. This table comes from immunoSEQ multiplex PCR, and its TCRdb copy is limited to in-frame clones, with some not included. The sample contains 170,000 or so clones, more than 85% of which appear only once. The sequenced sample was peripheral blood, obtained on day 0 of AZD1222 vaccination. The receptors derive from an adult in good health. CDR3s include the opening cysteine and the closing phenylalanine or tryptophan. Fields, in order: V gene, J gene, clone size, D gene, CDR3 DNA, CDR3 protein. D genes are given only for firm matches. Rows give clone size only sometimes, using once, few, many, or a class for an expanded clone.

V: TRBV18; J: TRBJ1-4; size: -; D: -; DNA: TGTGCCAGCTCACCTTCCGATGGACGTGCTCTGGGAGAAAAACTGTTTTTT; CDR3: CASSPSDGRALGEKLFF
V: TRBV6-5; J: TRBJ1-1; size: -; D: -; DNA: TGTGCCAGCAGCCCCATGGAGGGCAACACTGAAGCTTTCTTT; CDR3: CASSPMEGNTEAFF
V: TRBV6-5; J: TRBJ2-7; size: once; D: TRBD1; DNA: TGTGCCAGCAGACCCCGGACAGGGTCCTACGAGCAGTACTTC; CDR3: CASRPRTGSYEQYF
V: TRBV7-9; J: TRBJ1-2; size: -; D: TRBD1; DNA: TGTGCCAGCAGCCAAGGACAGGGCTGGGGCTACACCTTC; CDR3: CASSQGQGWGYTF
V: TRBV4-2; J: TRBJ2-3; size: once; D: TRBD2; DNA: TGTGCCAGCAGCCAAGACCCCCCCATTAGCGGGGGGCTCACAGATACGCAGTATTTT; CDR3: CASSQDPPISGGLTDTQYF
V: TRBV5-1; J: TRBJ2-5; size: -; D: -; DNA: TGCGCCAGCAGCTTGGATGACAGGGGAGGGGAGACCCAGTACTTC; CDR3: CASSLDDRGGETQYF
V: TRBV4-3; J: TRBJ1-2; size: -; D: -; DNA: TGCGCCAGCAGCCAAGATAGGAACAGCCTATATGGCTACACCTTC; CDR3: CASSQDRNSLYGYTF
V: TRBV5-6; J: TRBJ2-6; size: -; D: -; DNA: TGTGCCAGCAGCTTGAACGGGCCGGTGGGGGCCAACGTCCTGACTTTC; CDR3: CASSLNGPVGANVLTF
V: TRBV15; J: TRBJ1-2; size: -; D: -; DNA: TGTGCCACCAGCAGAGACCAGGGAGGCTACACCTTC; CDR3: CATSRDQGGYTF
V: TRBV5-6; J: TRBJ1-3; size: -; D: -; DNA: TGTGCCAGCAGCGGCACAGAAACCTCTGGAAACACCATATATTTT; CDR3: CASSGTETSGNTIYF
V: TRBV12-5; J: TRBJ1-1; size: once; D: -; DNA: TGTGCTAGTGGTTTGGGAAGCTCGATCACATTT; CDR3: CASGLGSSITF
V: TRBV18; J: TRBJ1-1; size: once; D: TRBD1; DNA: TGTGCCAGCTCACCGATGACAGGGGGCAGCACTGAAGCTTTCTTT; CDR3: CASSPMTGGSTEAFF
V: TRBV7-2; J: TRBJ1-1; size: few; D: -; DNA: TGTGCCAGCAGCTCAGGACATCCTGAAGCTTTCTTT; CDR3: CASSSGHPEAFF